This T cell receptor beta chain emerged from a study of blood T cell repertoires in COVID-19. Study context: Acute-phase and convalescent COVID-19 samples originated in the United States, Italy and Spain. T cells, B-cell-depleted T cells, or PBMCs provided the cDNA or gDNA that served as material.

Original data processing: The assay estimated nucleated cells by amplifying reference gene primers. Sequenced by immunoSEQ multiplex PCR; TCRdb stores in-frame clones only, minus some. Clone size and the V and J calls come from that table; the DNA yielded D and trimming. This table holds about 24,000 clones, roughly nine tenths found once. This CDR3 spans 13 amino acids. The germline V gene has CDR1 SGHVS and CDR2 FNYEAQ. V was clipped by 3 bases and J by 5 bases; unmatched bases: 2. The chain couples TRBV7-6 to TRBJ2-3, with 7 nucleotides matching TRBD1. The sample was peripheral blood. The sequence was collected from a man between 65 and 85 years old with acute or convalescent COVID-19. Here the CDR3 DNA reads TGTGCCAGCAGCTTGAACAGGGGAGATACGCAGTATTTT. The encoded protein is CASSLNRGDTQYF.